This entry lists 3 T cell receptor beta chains sequenced from one sample in a study of chemoradiotherapy in HPV16-positive cancers. Produced via immunoSEQ multiplex PCR; TCRdb's table is partial and in-frame only. The sample holds about 32,000 clones, about nine tenths seen once. The sequencing here drew on blood, taken from a patient who underwent chemoradiotherapy. These receptors were collected from a human donor with HPV-associated anogenital cancer.

This sequence joins TRBV28 and TRBJ2-1; the D gene is possibly TRBD1 (6 bases). CDR1 MDHEN and CDR2 SYDVKM come from the germline V gene. Trimming cost V 5 bases and J 3 bases, with 8 bases left between them. The CDR3 has 13 residues. The CDR3 DNA is TGTGCCAGCAGTCTGGACAGCTACAATGAGCAGTTCTTC. It translates to CASSLDSYNEQFF.

A single count supports this clone. The V and J genes are TRBV5-1 and TRBJ1-2; TRBD1 agrees at 9 bases. Germline loops: CDR1 SGHRS, CDR2 YFSETQ. V dropped 0 bases and J dropped 7; count of bases not matched to a gene: 4. The CDR3 is 14 residues long. This CDR3 is CASSLVGQGRGYTF. CDR3 DNA: TGCGCCAGCAGCTTGGTGGGACAGGGTCGTGGCTACACCTTC.

The gene calls are TRBV10-3 and TRBJ1-1, with 7 positions matching TRBD1. The trim removed 6 bases at V and 1 base at J, leaving 5 bases unmatched. CDR1 is ENHRY, CDR2 SYGVKD, per germline. The CDR3 loop spans 14 amino acids. The CDR3 spells CAISNQGGNTEAFF. In DNA, the CDR3 is TGTGCCATCAGCAACCAGGGGGGGAACACTGAAGCTTTCTTT.